Below, 12 T cell receptor beta chains from the same sample are listed, as sequenced in a study of T cell repertoires in cytomegalovirus infection. What these receptors recognize is not known. TCRdb ran MiXCR on the reads and lists one entry per CDR3 protein. The sample has under 300,000 distinct CDR3 sequences; approximately 22% are singletons. Material: cultured PBMCs, obtained from culture after CMV antigen stimulation. All receptors come from a human donor in good health (CMV status not recorded). Some clones in this sample may be carry-over from other donors' samples.

The V gene is TRBV28, the J gene TRBJ1-2; D ambiguous. Germline V gene sequence: CDR1 MDHEN, CDR2 SYDVKM. The CDR3 loop spans 14 amino acids. Trimming removed 8 bases from V and 4 bases from J, with 17 bases in between. For the CDR3, the DNA is TGTGCCAGCCGAAAGTTGGGGATGGGCTATGGCTACACCTTC. Its protein is CASRKLGMGYGYTF.

This clonotype occurred many times. This rearrangement joins TRBV7-2 to TRBJ2-5; TRBD1 matches 7 bases. V dropped 8 bases and J dropped 5; count of bases not matched to a gene: 11. Germline values: CDR1 SGHTA, CDR2 FQGNSA. The CDR3 has 14 residues. CDR3 DNA sequence: TGTGCCAGCGCTGGGAAGGGGGCGCGGGAGACCCAGTACTTC. This gives the protein CASAGKGARETQYF.

This rearrangement joins TRBV12-5 to TRBJ2-3; D is perhaps TRBD2 (5 bases). This CDR3 is 15 amino acids long. The germline V and J ends were trimmed by 1 base and 0 bases, with 8 bases remaining between them. The V gene's germline CDR1 is LGHNT and CDR2 FRNRAP. CDR3 DNA: TGTGCTAGTGGTTTGGAGCGGTTTAGCACAGATACGCAGTATTTT. It encodes CASGLERFSTDTQYF.

V and J are TRBV12-5 and TRBJ1-2, with no clear D. The length of the CDR3 is 12 residues. V was trimmed by 6 bases and J by 2 bases, leaving 7 bases between them. CDR1 is LGHNT, CDR2 FRNRAP, per germline. The CDR3 sequence is CASGYENYGYTF. The DNA for the CDR3 is TGTGCTAGTGGCTATGAGAACTATGGCTACACCTTC.

This clonotype appeared a few times. The V call is TRBV6-2 or TRBV6-3, the J call TRBJ2-7; D call uncertain. This CDR3 is built from 13 residues. In germline, CDR1 is MNHEY, CDR2 SVGEGT. Trimming removed 8 bases from V and 5 bases from J, with 16 bases in between. The CDR3 nucleotides are TGTGCCAGCCGACCCCTCAGCCCGGACGAGCAGTACTTC. Protein product: CASRPLSPDEQYF.

This clonotype came up many times. The chain employs TRBV7-2 and TRBJ1-5; maybe TRBD1 (5 bases). Germline loops: CDR1 SGHTA, CDR2 FQGNSA. V was shortened by 3 bases and J by 4 bases, with 13 bases between the two germline ends. The CDR3 consists of 15 residues. CDR3 in amino acids: CASSLGGLGNQPQHF. CDR3 in DNA: TGTGCCAGCAGCTTGGGGGGACTGGGTAATCAGCCCCAGCATTTT. The full variable domain, its missing parts supplied by reference TRBV7-2 and TRBJ1-5, is GAGVSQSPSNKVTEKGKDVELRCDPISGHTALYWYRQSLGQGLEFLIYFQGNSAPDKSGLPSDRFSAERTGGSVSTLTIQRTQQEDSAVYLCASSLGGLGNQPQHFGDGTRLSIL.

V is TRBV6-5 and J is TRBJ2-1; D may be TRBD2 (6 bases). With 5 bases removed from V and 4 bases from J, the gap between germline ends came to 18 bases. Germline assignment: CDR1 MNHEY and CDR2 SVGAGI. The CDR3 has 16 amino acids. DNA for the CDR3: TGTGCCAGCAGTACCTCTTGGGGAGGACCGTACAATGAGCAGTTCTTC. Amino acids: CASSTSWGGPYNEQFF.

This clonotype was observed many times. The genes are TRBV12-3 or TRBV12-4 and TRBJ2-5, with 7 positions matching TRBD1. The CDR3 has 15 residues. The ends lost 4 bases at V and 4 bases at J; junction bases unmatched: 9. In DNA, the CDR3 is TGTGCCAGCAGTTGGGAGACAGGGAAACGAGAGACCCAGTACTTC. It specifies CASSWETGKRETQYF.

In this sample, this clonotype turned up many times. CDR3 DNA sequence: TGTGCCAGCAGGCTCAGTAGTGAGACGACGATCTACAATGAGCAGTTCTTC. Its translation: CASRLSSETTIYNEQFF. The chain recombines TRBV7-6 with TRBJ2-1; no definite D call. CDR3 length: 17 amino acids. Trimming took 6 bases from V and 3 from J, leaving 21 bases between them. Germline values: CDR1 SGHVS, CDR2 FNYEAQ.

This clonotype was observed many times. V gene TRBV28 combines with J gene TRBJ2-5; D remains ambiguous. Trimming stripped 2 bases from V and 3 bases from J, with 7 bases between. The CDR3 length is 13 residues. Germline assignment: CDR1 MDHEN and CDR2 SYDVKM. The CDR3 nucleotides read TGTGCCAGCAGTTTACCCCAGAAAGAGACCCAGTACTTC. Its translation: CASSLPQKETQYF.

This clonotype appeared many times. The V gene is TRBV27, the J gene TRBJ2-3; 15 bases agree with TRBD2. J lost 3 bases, V lost 5 bases, and 0 bases had no gene match. CDR1 and CDR2 from the germline V gene are MNHEY and SMNVEV (reference sequence). The CDR3 spans 15 residues. CDR3 region: CASSGTSGRTDTQYF. The DNA of the CDR3 is TGTGCCAGCAGTGGGACTAGCGGGAGGACAGATACGCAGTATTTT.

This clonotype was observed many times. This chain connects TRBV7-8 to TRBJ2-5; TRBD2 might be the D (6 bases). The ends were cut back, 7 bases at V and 4 bases at J, with 19 bases in the middle. In germline, CDR1 is SGHVS, CDR2 FQNEAQ. The CDR3 has 15 amino acids. CDR3 DNA: TGTGCCAGCACCACGCGGTCGCCGCGGGGAGAGACCCAGTACTTC. This sequence encodes CASTTRSPRGETQYF.